The clone carrying this TCR beta chain was observed at least ten times. The TCR beta CDR3 regions underwent amplification using RNA transcripts as the source. During a first-round RT-PCR of the TCR CDR3, the HTBI primer set was used. MiXCR was run by TCRdb on the multiplex PCR reads, yielding one entry per CDR3 protein. The sample yields under 350,000 distinct CDR3 sequences, around 23% seen once. The data were taken from a study of T cells in Graves' hyperthyroidism and ophthalmopathy. Study details: Blood from the periphery was taken at initial diagnosis, before any treatment.

No ophthalmopathy progression within 18 months constituted stable Graves' hyperthyroidism. Participants, patients aged 18 to 65, had newly diagnosed hyperthyroidism with a duration under 2 months. Based on clinical symptoms, serum thyroxine and TRAb, thyroid ultrasound and orbital computed tomography, diagnoses were reached. Germline CDR1 MDHEN, CDR2 SYDVKM. The CDR3 sequence is 18 residues long. V was clipped by 4 bases and J by 3 bases, with 22 bases between them. The chain is built from TRBV28 and TRBJ2-4; a possible D gene is TRBD1 (6 bases). This sequence was found in a woman aged 45-60 years with Graves' hyperthyroidism. Material for sequencing was blood. CDR3 bases: TGTGCCAGCAGTTCGGGCAGGGGCGGTTGGTTTGACAAAAACATTCAGTACTTC. Translation: CASSSGRGGWFDKNIQYF.